Detailed here is one T cell receptor beta chain. Measured with immunoSEQ multiplex PCR; TCRdb has only the in-frame clones, and not every one. The sample has 100,000 or so clones; about 70% are singletons. The data belong to a study of shared clonotypes between healthy human individuals. The germline CDR1 and CDR2 sequences are MGHRA and YSYEKL. Between the trimmed V and J ends, which lost 1 base and 10 bases, there was a span of 11 bases. The CDR3 loop spans 14 amino acids. The sequenced material came from memory CD8+ T cells sorted from blood. Subset here: CD45RO+ cells pooled with CCR7-negative TemRA cells. This TCR was recovered from a woman aged 30 to 39 in good health. The gene calls are TRBV4-1 and TRBJ1-6, with D perhaps TRBD1 (6 bases). The CDR3: CASSQVAGESPLHF. CDR3 nucleotides: TGCGCCAGCAGCCAAGTCGCAGGGGAATCACCCCTCCACTTT.